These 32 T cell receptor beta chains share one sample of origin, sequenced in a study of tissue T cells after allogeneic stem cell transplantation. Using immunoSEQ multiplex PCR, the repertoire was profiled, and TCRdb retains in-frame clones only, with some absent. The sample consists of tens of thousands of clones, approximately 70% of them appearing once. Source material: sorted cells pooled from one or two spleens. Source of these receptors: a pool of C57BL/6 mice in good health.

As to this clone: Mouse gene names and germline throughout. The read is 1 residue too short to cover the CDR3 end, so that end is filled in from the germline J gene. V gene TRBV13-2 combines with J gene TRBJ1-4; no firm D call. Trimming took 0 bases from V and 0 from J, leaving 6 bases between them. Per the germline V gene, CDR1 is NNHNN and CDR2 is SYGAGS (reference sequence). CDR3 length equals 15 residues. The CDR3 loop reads CASGDAPFSNERLFF. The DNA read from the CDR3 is TGTGCCAGCGGTGATGCCCCATTTTCCAACGAAAGATTATTT.

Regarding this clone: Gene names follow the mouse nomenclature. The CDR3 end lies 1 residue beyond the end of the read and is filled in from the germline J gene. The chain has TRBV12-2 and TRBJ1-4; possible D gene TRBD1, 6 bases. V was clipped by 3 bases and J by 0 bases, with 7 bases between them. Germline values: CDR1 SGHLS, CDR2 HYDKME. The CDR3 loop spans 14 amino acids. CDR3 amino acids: CASSGTFSNERLFF. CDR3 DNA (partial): TGTGCCAGCTCTGGGACATTTTCCAACGAAAGATTATTT.

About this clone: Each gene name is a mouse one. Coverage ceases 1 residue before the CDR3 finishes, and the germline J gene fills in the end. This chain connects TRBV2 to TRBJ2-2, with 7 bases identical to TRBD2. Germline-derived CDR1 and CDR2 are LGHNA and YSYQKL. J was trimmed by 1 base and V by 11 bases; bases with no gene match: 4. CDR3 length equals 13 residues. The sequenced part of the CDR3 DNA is TGTGCCGCGGGGGGGGGAAACACCGGGCAGCTCTAC. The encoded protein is CAAGGGNTGQLY. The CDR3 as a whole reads CAAGGGNTGQLYF.

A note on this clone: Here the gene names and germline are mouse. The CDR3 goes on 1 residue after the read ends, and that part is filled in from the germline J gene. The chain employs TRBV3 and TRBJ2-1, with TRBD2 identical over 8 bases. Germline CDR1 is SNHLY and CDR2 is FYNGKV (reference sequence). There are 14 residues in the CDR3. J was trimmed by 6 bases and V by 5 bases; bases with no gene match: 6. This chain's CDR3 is CASSPPTGVAEQFF. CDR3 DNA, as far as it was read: TGTGCCAGCAGCCCCCCGACTGGGGTTGCTGAGCAGTTC.

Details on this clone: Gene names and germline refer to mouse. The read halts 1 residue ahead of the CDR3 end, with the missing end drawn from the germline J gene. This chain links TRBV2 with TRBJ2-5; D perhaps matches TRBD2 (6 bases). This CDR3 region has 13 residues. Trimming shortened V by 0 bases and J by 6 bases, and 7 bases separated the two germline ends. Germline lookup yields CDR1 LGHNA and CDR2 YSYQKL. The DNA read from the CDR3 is TGTGCCAGCAGCCAAGATACTGGGGACACCCAGTAC. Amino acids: CASSQDTGDTQY. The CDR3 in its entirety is CASSQDTGDTQYF.

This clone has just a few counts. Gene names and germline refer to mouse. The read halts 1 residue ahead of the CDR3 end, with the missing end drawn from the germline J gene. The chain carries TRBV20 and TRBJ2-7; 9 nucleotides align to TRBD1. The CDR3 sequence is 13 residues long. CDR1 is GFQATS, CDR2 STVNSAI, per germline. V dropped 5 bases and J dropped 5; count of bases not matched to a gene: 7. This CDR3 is CGARRDRVDEQYF. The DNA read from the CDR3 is TGTGGTGCTCGTCGGGACAGGGTAGATGAACAGTAC.

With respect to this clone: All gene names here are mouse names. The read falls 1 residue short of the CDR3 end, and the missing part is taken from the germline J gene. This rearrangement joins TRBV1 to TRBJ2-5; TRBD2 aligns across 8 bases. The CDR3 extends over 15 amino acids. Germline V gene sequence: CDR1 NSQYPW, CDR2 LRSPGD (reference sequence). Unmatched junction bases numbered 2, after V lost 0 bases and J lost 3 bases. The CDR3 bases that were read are TGCACCTGCAGTGCAGACTGGGGGGTTCAAGACACCCAGTAC. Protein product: CTCSADWGVQDTQY. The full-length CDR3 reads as CTCSADWGVQDTQYF.

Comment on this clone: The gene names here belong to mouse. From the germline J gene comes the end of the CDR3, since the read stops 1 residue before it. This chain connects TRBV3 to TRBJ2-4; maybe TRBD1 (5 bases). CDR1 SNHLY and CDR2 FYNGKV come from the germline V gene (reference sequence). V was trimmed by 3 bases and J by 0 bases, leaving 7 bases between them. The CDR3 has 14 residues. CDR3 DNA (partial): TGTGCCAGCAGCTTCGAGGGGAGTCAAAACACCTTGTAC. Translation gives CASSFEGSQNTLY. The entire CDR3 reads CASSFEGSQNTLYF.

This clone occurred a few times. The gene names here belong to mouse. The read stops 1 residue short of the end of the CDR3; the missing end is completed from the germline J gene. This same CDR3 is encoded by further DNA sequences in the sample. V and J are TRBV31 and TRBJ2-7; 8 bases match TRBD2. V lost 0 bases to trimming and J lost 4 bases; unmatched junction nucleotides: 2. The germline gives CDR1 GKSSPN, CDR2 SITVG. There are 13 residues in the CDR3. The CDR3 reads CAWSLGGAYEQYF. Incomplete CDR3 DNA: TGTGCCTGGAGTCTAGGGGGGGCGTATGAACAGTAC.

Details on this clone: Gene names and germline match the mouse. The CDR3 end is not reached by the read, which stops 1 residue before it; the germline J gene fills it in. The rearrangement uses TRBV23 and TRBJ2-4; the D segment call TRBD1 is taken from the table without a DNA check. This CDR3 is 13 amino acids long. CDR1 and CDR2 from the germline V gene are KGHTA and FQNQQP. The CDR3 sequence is CSSSQDRGDTLYF. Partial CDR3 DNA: TGCTCCAGCAGTCAAGACAGGGGGGACACCTTGTAC.

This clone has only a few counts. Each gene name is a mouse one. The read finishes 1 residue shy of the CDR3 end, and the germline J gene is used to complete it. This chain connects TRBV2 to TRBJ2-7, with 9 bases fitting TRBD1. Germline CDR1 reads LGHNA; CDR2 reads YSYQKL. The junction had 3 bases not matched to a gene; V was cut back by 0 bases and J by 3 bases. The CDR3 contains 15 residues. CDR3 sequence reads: CASSQEGTGFYEQYF. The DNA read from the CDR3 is TGTGCCAGCAGCCAAGAAGGGACAGGGTTCTATGAACAGTAC.

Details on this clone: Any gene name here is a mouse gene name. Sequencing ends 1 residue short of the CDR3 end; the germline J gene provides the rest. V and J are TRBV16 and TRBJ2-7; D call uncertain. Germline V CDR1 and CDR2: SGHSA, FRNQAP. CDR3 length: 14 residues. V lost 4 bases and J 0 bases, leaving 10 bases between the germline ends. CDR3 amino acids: CASSSPRGSYEQYF. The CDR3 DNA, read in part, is TGTGCAAGCAGCTCTCCCCGGGGCTCCTATGAACAGTAC.

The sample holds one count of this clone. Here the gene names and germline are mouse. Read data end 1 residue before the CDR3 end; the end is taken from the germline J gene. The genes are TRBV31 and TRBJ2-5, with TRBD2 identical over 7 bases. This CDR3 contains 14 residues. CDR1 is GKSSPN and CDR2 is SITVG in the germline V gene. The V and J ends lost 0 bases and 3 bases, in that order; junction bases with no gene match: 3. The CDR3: CAWSLVWGQDTQYF. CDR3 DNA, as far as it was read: TGTGCCTGGAGTCTAGTCTGGGGGCAAGACACCCAGTAC.

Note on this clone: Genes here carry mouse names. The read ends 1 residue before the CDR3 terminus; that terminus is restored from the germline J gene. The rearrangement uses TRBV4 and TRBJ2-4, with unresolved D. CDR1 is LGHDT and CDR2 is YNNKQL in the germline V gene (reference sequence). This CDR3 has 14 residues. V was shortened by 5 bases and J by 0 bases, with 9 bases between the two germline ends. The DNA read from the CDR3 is TGTGCCAGCAGCCCCCGGGTTAGTCAAAACACCTTGTAC. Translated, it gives CASSPRVSQNTLY. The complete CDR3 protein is CASSPRVSQNTLYF. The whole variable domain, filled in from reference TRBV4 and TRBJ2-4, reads ETAVFQTPNYHVTQVGNEVSFNCKQTLGHDTMYWYKQDSKKLLKIMFSYNNKQLIVNETVPRRFSPQSSDKAHLNLRIKSVEPEDSAVYLCASSPRVSQNTLYFGAGTRLSVL.

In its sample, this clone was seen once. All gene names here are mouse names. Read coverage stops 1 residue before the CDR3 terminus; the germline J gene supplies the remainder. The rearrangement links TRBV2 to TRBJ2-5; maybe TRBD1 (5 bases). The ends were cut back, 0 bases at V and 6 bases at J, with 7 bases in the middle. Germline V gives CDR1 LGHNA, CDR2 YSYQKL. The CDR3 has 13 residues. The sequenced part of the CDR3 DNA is TGTGCCAGCAGCCAAGACAGGGATGACACCCAGTAC. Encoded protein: CASSQDRDDTQY. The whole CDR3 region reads CASSQDRDDTQYF.

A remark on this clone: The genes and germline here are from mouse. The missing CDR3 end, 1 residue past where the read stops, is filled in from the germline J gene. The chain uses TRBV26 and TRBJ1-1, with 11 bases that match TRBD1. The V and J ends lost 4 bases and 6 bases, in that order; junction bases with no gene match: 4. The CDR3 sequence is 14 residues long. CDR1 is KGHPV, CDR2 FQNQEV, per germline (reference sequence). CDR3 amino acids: CASSPGTGGAEVFF. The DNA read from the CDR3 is TGTGCCAGCAGTCCTGGGACAGGGGGGGCAGAAGTCTTC.

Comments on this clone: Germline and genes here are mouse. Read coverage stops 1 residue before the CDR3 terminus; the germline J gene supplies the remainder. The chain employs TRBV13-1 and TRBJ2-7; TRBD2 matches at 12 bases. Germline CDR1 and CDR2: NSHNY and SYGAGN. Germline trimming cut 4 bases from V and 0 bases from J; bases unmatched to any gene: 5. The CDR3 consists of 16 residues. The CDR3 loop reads CASSSGTGGFSYEQYF. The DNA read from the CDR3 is TGTGCCAGCAGTTCCGGGACTGGGGGGTTCTCCTATGAACAGTAC.

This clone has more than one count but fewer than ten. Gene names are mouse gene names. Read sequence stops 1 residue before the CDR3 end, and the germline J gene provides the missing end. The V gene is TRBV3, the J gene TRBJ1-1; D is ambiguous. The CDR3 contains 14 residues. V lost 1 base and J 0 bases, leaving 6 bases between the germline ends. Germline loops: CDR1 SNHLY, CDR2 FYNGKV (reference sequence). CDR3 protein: CASSLDNANTEVFF. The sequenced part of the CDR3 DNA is TGTGCCAGCAGCTTAGACAATGCAAACACAGAAGTCTTC.

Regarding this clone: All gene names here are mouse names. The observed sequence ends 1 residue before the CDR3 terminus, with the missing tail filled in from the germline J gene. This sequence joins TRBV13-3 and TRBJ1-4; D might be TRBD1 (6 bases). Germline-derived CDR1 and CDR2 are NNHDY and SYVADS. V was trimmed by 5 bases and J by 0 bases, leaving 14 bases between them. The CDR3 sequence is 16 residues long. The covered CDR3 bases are TGTGCCAGCAGCCTGAGGGGGGGAATTTCCAACGAAAGATTATTT. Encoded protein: CASSLRGGISNERLF. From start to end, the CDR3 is CASSLRGGISNERLFF.

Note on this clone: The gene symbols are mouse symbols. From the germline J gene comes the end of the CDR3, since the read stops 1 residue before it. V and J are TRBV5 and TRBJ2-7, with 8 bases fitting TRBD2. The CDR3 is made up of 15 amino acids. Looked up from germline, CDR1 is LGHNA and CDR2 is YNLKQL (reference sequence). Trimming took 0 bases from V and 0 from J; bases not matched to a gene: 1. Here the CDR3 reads CASSQDGGGSYEQYF. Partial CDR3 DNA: TGTGCCAGCAGCCAAGATGGGGGGGGCTCCTATGAACAGTAC.

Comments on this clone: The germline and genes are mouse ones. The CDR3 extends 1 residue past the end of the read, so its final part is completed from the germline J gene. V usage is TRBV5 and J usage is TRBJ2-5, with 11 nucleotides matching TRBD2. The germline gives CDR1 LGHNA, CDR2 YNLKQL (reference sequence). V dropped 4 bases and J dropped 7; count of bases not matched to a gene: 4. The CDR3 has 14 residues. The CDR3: CASSPDWGDYTQYF. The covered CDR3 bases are TGTGCCAGCAGCCCGGACTGGGGGGATTACACCCAGTAC.

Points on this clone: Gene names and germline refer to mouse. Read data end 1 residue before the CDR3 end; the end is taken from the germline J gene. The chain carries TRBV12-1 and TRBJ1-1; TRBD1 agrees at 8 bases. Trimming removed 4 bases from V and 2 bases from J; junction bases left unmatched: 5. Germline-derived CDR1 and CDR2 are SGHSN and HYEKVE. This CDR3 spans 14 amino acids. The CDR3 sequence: CASSRQGRNTEVFF. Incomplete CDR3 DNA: TGTGCCAGCTCACGACAGGGGCGCAACACAGAAGTCTTC.

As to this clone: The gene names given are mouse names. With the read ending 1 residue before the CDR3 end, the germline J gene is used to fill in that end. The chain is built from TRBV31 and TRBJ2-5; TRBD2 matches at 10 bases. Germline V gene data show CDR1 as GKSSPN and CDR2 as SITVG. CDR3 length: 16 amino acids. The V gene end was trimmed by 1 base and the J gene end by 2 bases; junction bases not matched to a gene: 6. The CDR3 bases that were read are TGTGCCTGGAGTCGCTGGGGGGGCGCGGGCCAAGACACCCAGTAC. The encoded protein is CAWSRWGGAGQDTQY. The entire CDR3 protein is CAWSRWGGAGQDTQYF.

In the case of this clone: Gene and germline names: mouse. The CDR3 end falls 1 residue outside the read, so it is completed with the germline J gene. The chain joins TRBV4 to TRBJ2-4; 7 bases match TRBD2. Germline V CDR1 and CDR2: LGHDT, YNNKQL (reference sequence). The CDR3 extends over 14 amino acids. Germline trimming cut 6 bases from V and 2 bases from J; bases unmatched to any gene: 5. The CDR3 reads CASSRLGFQNTLYF. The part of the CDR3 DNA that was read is TGTGCCAGCAGTCGACTGGGTTTTCAAAACACCTTGTAC.

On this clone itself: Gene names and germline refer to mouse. The CDR3 bases that were read are TGTGCCAGCAGCCAGGGGACTGGGGGGCACCAAGACACCCAGTAC. Translating it yields CASSQGTGGHQDTQY. The full CDR3 protein is CASSQGTGGHQDTQYF. V is TRBV5 and J is TRBJ2-5, with TRBD2 matching 12 bases. The CDR3 end falls 1 residue outside the read, so it is completed with the germline J gene. This CDR3 comprises 16 residues. CDR1 is LGHNA and CDR2 is YNLKQL in the germline V gene (reference sequence). V was clipped by 3 bases and J by 1 base; unmatched bases: 2.

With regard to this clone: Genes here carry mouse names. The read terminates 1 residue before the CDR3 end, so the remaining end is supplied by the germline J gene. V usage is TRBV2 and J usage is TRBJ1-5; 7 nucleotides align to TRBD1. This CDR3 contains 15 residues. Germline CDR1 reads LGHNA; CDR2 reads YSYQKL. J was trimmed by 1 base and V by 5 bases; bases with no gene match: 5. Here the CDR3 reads CASSASGGNNQAPLF. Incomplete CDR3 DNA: TGTGCCAGCAGCGCGTCAGGGGGGAACAACCAGGCTCCGCTT.

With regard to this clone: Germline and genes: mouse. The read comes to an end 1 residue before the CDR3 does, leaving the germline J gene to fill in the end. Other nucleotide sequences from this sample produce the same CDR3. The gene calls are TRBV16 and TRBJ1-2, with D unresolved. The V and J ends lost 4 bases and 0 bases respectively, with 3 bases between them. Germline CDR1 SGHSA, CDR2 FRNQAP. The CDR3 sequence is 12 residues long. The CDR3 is CASSSSNSDYTF. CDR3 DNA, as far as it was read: TGTGCAAGCAGCTCCTCAAACTCCGACTACACC. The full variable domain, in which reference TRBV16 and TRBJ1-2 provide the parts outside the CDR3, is NAGVIQTPRHKVTGKGQEATLWCEPISGHSAVFWYRQTIVQGLEFLTYFRNQAPIDDSGMPKERFSAQMPNQSHSTLKIQSTQPQDSAVYLCASSSSNSDYTFGSGTRLLVI.

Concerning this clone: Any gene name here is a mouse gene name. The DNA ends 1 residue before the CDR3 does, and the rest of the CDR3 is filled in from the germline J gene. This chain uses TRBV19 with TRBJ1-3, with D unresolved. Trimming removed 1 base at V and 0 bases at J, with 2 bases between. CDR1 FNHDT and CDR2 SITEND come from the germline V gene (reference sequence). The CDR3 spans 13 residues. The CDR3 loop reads CASSIISGNTLYF. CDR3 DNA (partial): TGTGCCAGCAGTATAATTTCTGGAAATACGCTCTAT.

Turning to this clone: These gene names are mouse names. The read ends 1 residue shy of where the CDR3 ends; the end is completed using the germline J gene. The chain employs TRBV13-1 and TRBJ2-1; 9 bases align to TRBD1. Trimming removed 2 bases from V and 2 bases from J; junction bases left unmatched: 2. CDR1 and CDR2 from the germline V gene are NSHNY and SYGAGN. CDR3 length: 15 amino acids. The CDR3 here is CASSEGDRDYAEQFF. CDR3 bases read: TGTGCCAGCAGTGAAGGGGACAGGGACTATGCTGAGCAGTTC.

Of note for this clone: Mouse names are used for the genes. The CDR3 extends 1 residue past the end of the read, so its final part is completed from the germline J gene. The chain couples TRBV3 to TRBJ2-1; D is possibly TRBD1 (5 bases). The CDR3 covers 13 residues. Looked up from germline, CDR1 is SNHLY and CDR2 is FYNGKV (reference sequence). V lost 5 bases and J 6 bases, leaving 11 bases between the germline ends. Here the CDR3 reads CASSPQGFAEQFF. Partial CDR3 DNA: TGTGCCAGCAGCCCTCAGGGATTTGCTGAGCAGTTC. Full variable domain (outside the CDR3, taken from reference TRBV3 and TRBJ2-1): GPKVLQIPSHQIIDMGQMVTLNCDPVSNHLYFYWYKQILGQQMEFLVNFYNGKVMEKSKLFKDQFSVERPDGSYFTLKIQPTALEDSAVYFCASSPQGFAEQFFGPGTRLTVL.

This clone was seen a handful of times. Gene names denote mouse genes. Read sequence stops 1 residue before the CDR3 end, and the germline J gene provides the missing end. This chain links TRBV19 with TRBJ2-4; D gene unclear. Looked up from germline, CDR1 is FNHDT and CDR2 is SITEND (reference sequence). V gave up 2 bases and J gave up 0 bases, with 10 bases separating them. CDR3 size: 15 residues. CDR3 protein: CASSIPGSSQNTLYF. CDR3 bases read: TGTGCCAGCAGTATTCCGGGGTCTAGTCAAAACACCTTGTAC.

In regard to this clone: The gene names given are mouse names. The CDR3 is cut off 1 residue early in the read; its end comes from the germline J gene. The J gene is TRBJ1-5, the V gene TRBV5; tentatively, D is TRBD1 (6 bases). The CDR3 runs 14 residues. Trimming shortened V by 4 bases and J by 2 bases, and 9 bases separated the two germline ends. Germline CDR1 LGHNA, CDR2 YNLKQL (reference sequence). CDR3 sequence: CASSPGQYNQAPLF. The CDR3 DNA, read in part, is TGTGCCAGCAGCCCGGGACAATACAACCAGGCTCCGCTT.